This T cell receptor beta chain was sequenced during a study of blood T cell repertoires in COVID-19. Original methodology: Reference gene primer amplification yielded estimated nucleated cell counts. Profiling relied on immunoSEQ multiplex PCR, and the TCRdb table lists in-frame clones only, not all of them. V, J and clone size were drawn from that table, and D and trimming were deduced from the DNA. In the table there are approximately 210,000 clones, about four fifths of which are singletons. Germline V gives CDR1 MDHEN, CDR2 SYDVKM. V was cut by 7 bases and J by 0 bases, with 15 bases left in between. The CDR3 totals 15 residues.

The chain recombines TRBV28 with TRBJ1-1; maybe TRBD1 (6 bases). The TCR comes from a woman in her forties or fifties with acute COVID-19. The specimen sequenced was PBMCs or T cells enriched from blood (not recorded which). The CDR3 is CASTVPQGMNTEAFF. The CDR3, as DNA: TGTGCCAGCACCGTCCCACAGGGTATGAACACTGAAGCTTTCTTT.